These T cell receptor beta chains were read from a single sample in a study of brain T cells in children with intractable seizures. The data were produced by immunoSEQ multiplex PCR, yet TCRdb's version contains in-frame clones alone and is incomplete. This table holds over 95,000 clones, around 94% found once. The source was peripheral blood, collected at surgery. The origin of the receptors is a boy under two years old with hemimegalencephaly and intractable seizures. The CDR3 runs from the conserved cysteine through the conserved F or W. The order of the fields is D gene, clone size, J gene, V gene, CDR3 protein, CDR3 DNA. A D gene is named only where the DNA matches it firmly. Clone size is not always given. Where it is, it says once, few, many or a class for expanded clones.

d_call: -
clone_size: once
j_call: TRBJ1-3
v_call: TRBV28
cdr3_aa: CASSFTPSLSSGNTIYF
cdr3_nt: TGTGCCAGCAGTTTTACCCCCAGCCTAAGCTCTGGAAACACCATATATTTT

d_call: -
clone_size: few
j_call: TRBJ2-7
v_call: TRBV11-2
cdr3_aa: CASSSGDPYEQYF
cdr3_nt: TGTGCCAGCAGCTCAGGGGACCCGTACGAGCAGTACTTC

d_call: -
clone_size: -
j_call: TRBJ2-3
v_call: TRBV7-2
cdr3_aa: CASRTGDSRTDTQYF
cdr3_nt: TGTGCCAGCAGAACGGGGGACTCTCGCACAGATACGCAGTATTTT

d_call: -
clone_size: -
j_call: TRBJ2-1
v_call: TRBV5-6
cdr3_aa: CASHVGYNEQFF
cdr3_nt: TGTGCCAGCCACGTTGGATACAATGAGCAGTTCTTC

d_call: -
clone_size: -
j_call: TRBJ1-5
v_call: TRBV28
cdr3_aa: CASSFGPLGIWGNNQPQHF
cdr3_nt: TGTGCCAGCAGTTTCGGTCCCCTCGGGATTTGGGGTAACAATCAGCCCCAGCATTTT

d_call: -
clone_size: -
j_call: TRBJ2-7
v_call: TRBV9
cdr3_aa: CASSVETRPTYEQYF
cdr3_nt: TGTGCCAGCAGCGTAGAAACCCGACCTACCTACGAGCAGTACTTC

d_call: TRBD1
clone_size: -
j_call: TRBJ2-3
v_call: TRBV5-5
cdr3_aa: CASSPRQGALLAATDTQYF
cdr3_nt: TGTGCCAGCAGCCCTCGACAGGGGGCACTACTAGCGGCCACAGATACGCAGTATTTT

d_call: -
clone_size: -
j_call: TRBJ1-1
v_call: TRBV19
cdr3_aa: CASSIGTEFRGTEAFF
cdr3_nt: TGTGCCAGTAGTATCGGGACTGAATTCCGGGGCACTGAAGCTTTCTTT

d_call: TRBD2
clone_size: -
j_call: TRBJ2-1
v_call: TRBV4-1
cdr3_aa: CASSQDQRGVRQYNEQFF
cdr3_nt: TGCGCCAGCAGCCAAGATCAACGGGGGGTTAGACAGTACAATGAGCAGTTCTTC

d_call: TRBD2
clone_size: few
j_call: TRBJ2-7
v_call: TRBV10-2
cdr3_aa: CASSLGPSSSGSFLGAYEQYF
cdr3_nt: TGCGCCAGCAGTTTGGGGCCGTCATCTAGCGGGAGCTTTCTTGGGGCCTACGAGCAGTACTTC

d_call: -
clone_size: once
j_call: TRBJ1-5
v_call: TRBV28
cdr3_aa: CASSLFAGNQPQHF
cdr3_nt: TGTGCCAGCAGTTTATTTGCGGGGAATCAGCCCCAGCATTTT

d_call: TRBD2
clone_size: -
j_call: TRBJ2-3
v_call: TRBV30
cdr3_aa: CAWSVSGRAGDTQYF
cdr3_nt: TGTGCCTGGAGTGTCAGCGGGAGGGCCGGAGATACGCAGTATTTT

d_call: TRBD2
clone_size: -
j_call: TRBJ2-3
v_call: TRBV6-1
cdr3_aa: CASSEPGLAPLGTQYF
cdr3_nt: TGTGCCAGCAGTGAGCCGGGACTAGCCCCCTTAGGTACGCAGTATTTT

d_call: TRBD1
clone_size: few
j_call: TRBJ1-1
v_call: TRBV4-1
cdr3_aa: CASSLEDRGGNTEAFF
cdr3_nt: TGCGCCAGCAGCCTAGAAGACAGGGGGGGGAACACTGAAGCTTTCTTT

d_call: -
clone_size: -
j_call: TRBJ2-4
v_call: TRBV5-4
cdr3_aa: CASRSNDKNIQYF
cdr3_nt: TGTGCCAGCAGAAGCAACGACAAAAACATTCAGTACTTC

d_call: TRBD1
clone_size: -
j_call: TRBJ1-2
v_call: TRBV28
cdr3_aa: CASSLRGQYYGYTF
cdr3_nt: TGTGCCAGCAGTTTACGGGGACAGTACTATGGCTACACCTTC

d_call: -
clone_size: -
j_call: TRBJ2-2
v_call: TRBV4-3
cdr3_aa: CASSLLGAGELFF
cdr3_nt: TGCGCCAGCAGCCTTCTGGGGGCCGGGGAGCTGTTTTTT

d_call: -
clone_size: -
j_call: TRBJ2-1
v_call: TRBV28
cdr3_aa: CASSLIPSYNEQFF
cdr3_nt: TGTGCCAGCAGTTTAATCCCCTCCTACAATGAGCAGTTCTTC

d_call: TRBD1
clone_size: -
j_call: TRBJ2-7
v_call: TRBV27
cdr3_aa: CASSHRGLSYEQYF
cdr3_nt: TGTGCCAGCAGTCACAGGGGGCTCTCCTACGAGCAGTACTTC

d_call: TRBD1
clone_size: -
j_call: TRBJ2-7
v_call: TRBV29-1
cdr3_aa: CSIRQGAYEQYF
cdr3_nt: TGCAGCATCCGACAGGGGGCCTACGAGCAGTACTTC

d_call: -
clone_size: -
j_call: TRBJ1-4
v_call: TRBV28
cdr3_aa: CASSFSDSLNEKLFF
cdr3_nt: TGTGCCAGCAGTTTCTCAGACAGCCTTAATGAAAAACTGTTTTTT

d_call: -
clone_size: -
j_call: TRBJ2-1
v_call: TRBV27
cdr3_aa: CASSLHNLDSFINEQFF
cdr3_nt: TGTGCCAGCAGTTTACATAATCTGGACAGCTTCATCAATGAGCAGTTCTTC

d_call: TRBD2
clone_size: once
j_call: TRBJ2-7
v_call: TRBV3-1/TRBV3-2
cdr3_aa: CASSQVNGGGEQYF
cdr3_nt: TGTGCCAGCAGCCAAGTTAATGGGGGGGGCGAGCAGTACTTC

d_call: TRBD2
clone_size: -
j_call: TRBJ2-7
v_call: TRBV28
cdr3_aa: CASKLGAGVSYEQYF
cdr3_nt: TGTGCCAGCAAGCTCGGGGCGGGAGTAAGTTACGAGCAGTACTTC

d_call: TRBD2
clone_size: -
j_call: TRBJ2-7
v_call: TRBV4-1
cdr3_aa: CASSQEGASGYEQYF
cdr3_nt: TGCGCCAGCAGCCAAGAAGGGGCTAGCGGGTACGAGCAGTACTTC

d_call: -
clone_size: -
j_call: TRBJ2-7
v_call: TRBV27
cdr3_aa: CASSLTEAYEQYF
cdr3_nt: TGTGCCAGCAGTTTGACAGAGGCCTACGAGCAGTACTTC

d_call: -
clone_size: -
j_call: TRBJ2-1
v_call: TRBV27
cdr3_aa: CASSLGGPPLEQFF
cdr3_nt: TGTGCCAGCAGTTTAGGTGGTCCACCCCTCGAGCAGTTCTTC

d_call: -
clone_size: -
j_call: TRBJ2-4
v_call: TRBV5-6
cdr3_aa: CASSPLPRAGPQNIQYF
cdr3_nt: TGTGCCAGCAGCCCGCTACCTCGCGCCGGCCCACAAAACATTCAGTACTTC

d_call: -
clone_size: once
j_call: TRBJ2-5
v_call: TRBV5-1
cdr3_aa: CASSGDTQETQYF
cdr3_nt: TGCGCCAGCAGCGGGGACACCCAAGAGACCCAGTACTTC

d_call: -
clone_size: -
j_call: TRBJ2-5
v_call: TRBV11-2
cdr3_aa: CASSQTRTQYF
cdr3_nt: TGTGCCAGCAGCCAGACCCGGACCCAGTACTTC

d_call: -
clone_size: once
j_call: TRBJ2-1
v_call: TRBV27
cdr3_aa: CASSFRGQRDNEQFF
cdr3_nt: TGTGCCAGCAGTTTTCGGGGACAAAGGGACAATGAGCAGTTCTTC

d_call: -
clone_size: -
j_call: TRBJ1-1
v_call: TRBV6-5
cdr3_aa: CASSYRRTPNTEAFF
cdr3_nt: TGTGCCAGCAGTTACCGCCGGACACCCAACACTGAAGCTTTCTTT

d_call: -
clone_size: -
j_call: TRBJ2-7
v_call: TRBV14
cdr3_aa: CASSQPGTGEQYF
cdr3_nt: TGTGCCAGCAGCCAGCCTGGGACCGGCGAGCAGTACTTC

d_call: -
clone_size: -
j_call: TRBJ1-4
v_call: TRBV9
cdr3_aa: CASSYGGVTNEKLFF
cdr3_nt: TGTGCCAGCAGTTACGGAGGGGTAACTAATGAAAAACTGTTTTTT

d_call: TRBD1
clone_size: -
j_call: TRBJ1-2
v_call: TRBV7-2
cdr3_aa: CASSSPGQGAGYTF
cdr3_nt: TGTGCCAGCAGCTCACCGGGACAGGGGGCTGGCTACACCTTC

d_call: -
clone_size: medium-sized
j_call: TRBJ1-2
v_call: TRBV19
cdr3_aa: CASSTILFNYGYTF
cdr3_nt: TGTGCCAGTAGTACGATACTTTTTAACTATGGCTACACCTTC

d_call: TRBD1
clone_size: -
j_call: TRBJ2-5
v_call: TRBV5-1
cdr3_aa: CASSSYRGTQETQYF
cdr3_nt: TGCGCCAGCAGCTCATACAGGGGGACCCAAGAGACCCAGTACTTC

d_call: -
clone_size: -
j_call: TRBJ1-3
v_call: TRBV7-2
cdr3_aa: CASSFGDGDLSGNTIYF
cdr3_nt: TGTGCCAGCAGTTTCGGGGACGGGGACCTCTCTGGAAACACCATATATTTT

d_call: -
clone_size: -
j_call: TRBJ2-2
v_call: TRBV7-2
cdr3_aa: CASSLRNTGELFF
cdr3_nt: TGTGCCAGCAGCCTTCGAAACACCGGGGAGCTGTTTTTT

d_call: -
clone_size: -
j_call: TRBJ2-2
v_call: TRBV7-7
cdr3_aa: CASSPLSQHANTGELFF
cdr3_nt: TGTGCCAGCAGCCCCCTTTCGCAGCATGCGAACACCGGGGAGCTGTTTTTT

d_call: TRBD2
clone_size: -
j_call: TRBJ2-5
v_call: TRBV10-3
cdr3_aa: CASTSGYQETQYF
cdr3_nt: TGTGCCTCGACTAGCGGGTACCAAGAGACCCAGTACTTC

d_call: -
clone_size: -
j_call: TRBJ1-1
v_call: TRBV28
cdr3_aa: CASSLWVGPMNTEAFF
cdr3_nt: TGTGCCAGCAGTTTATGGGTCGGACCGATGAACACTGAAGCTTTCTTT

d_call: -
clone_size: -
j_call: TRBJ2-1
v_call: TRBV27
cdr3_aa: CASSLSPRDNEQFF
cdr3_nt: TGTGCCAGCAGTTTGAGCCCTCGGGACAATGAGCAGTTCTTC

d_call: -
clone_size: -
j_call: TRBJ1-1
v_call: TRBV7-9
cdr3_aa: CASSLAGEAFF
cdr3_nt: TGTGCCAGCAGCTTAGCGGGGGAAGCTTTCTTT

d_call: -
clone_size: -
j_call: TRBJ2-1
v_call: TRBV4-3
cdr3_aa: CASSQDSRQISYNEQFF
cdr3_nt: TGCGCCAGCAGCCAAGATTCGAGACAGATCTCCTACAATGAGCAGTTCTTC

d_call: -
clone_size: once
j_call: TRBJ1-2
v_call: TRBV28
cdr3_aa: CATDRRPDGYTF
cdr3_nt: TGTGCCACCGACAGGAGGCCGGATGGCTACACCTTC